The clone carrying this T cell receptor (beta chain) was observed a handful of times. Its target is not known. Trimming removed 1 base from V and 9 bases from J, with 4 bases in between. The CDR3 covers 11 residues. Germline V gives CDR1 SEHNR, CDR2 FQNEAQ (reference sequence). Two oligonucleotides, mixed equimolar, formed the beta constant-region primer covering TRBC1 and TRBC2. The ligated cDNA underwent four PCR rounds using SP2 and nested alpha and beta constant-region primers. TCRdb ran MiXCR on the UMI-ligation and nested PCR reads and lists one entry per CDR3 protein. This table holds some 110,000 distinct CDR3 sequences, roughly 14% found once. The source of the sample is a study of naive and memory T cell subsets. Study results and caveats: Especially in CD8 cells, naive repertoires contained a few larger clonotypes, possibly CD45RA-re-expressing memory cells.

CD4 T cells were positively selected, then CD8 T cells from the CD4-negative fraction. Cells stained for CD3, CD4, CD8, CD45RA, CD27 and viability were sorted into four CD45RA/CD27 subsets. The TCR was taken from a human donor in good health. The sequencing sample was made of naive CD8+ T cells from blood. This chain uses TRBV7-9 with TRBJ2-1; D is uncertain. DNA for the CDR3: TGTGCCAGCAGCTTAGGGAGTGAGCAGTTCTTC. Its translation: CASSLGSEQFF.